This T cell receptor (beta chain) was identified in a study of Tregs in tolerant kidney transplant recipients. Study results and limitations: Few patients were studied, so findings need validation in larger groups. Expanding Tregs on activated donor B cells appeared to best identify donor-specific TCRbeta clones.

Mixed chimerism was transient after nonmyeloablative marrow transplants from related graft donors. CD4+CD25+CD127- Tregs, CD4+CD25- non-Tregs, CD4 and CD8 cells were sorted. There are 12 residues in the CDR3. The germline V gene has CDR1 MNHNY and CDR2 SVGAGI (reference sequence). With 7 bases removed from V and 4 bases from J, the gap between germline ends came to 10 bases. TCRdb keeps only in-frame clones here, not all; method: immunoSEQ multiplex PCR. In the table there are some 21,000 clones, around 85% of which are singletons. This clone is labeled medium-sized. Antigen specificity is unknown. The receptor comes from a human patient who received a combined kidney and bone marrow transplant. The graft donor may have given rise to some T cells. The chain combines TRBV6-6 with TRBJ1-1, with a possible D match to TRBD1 (6 bases). Sequenced material: CD8+ T cells from blood (PBMCs), taken 6 months after the transplant. CDR3 residues: CASTLGGTEAFF. The CDR3 coding sequence is TGTGCCAGCACCTTAGGGGGCACTGAAGCTTTCTTT.